This T cell receptor beta chain derives from a study of blood T cell repertoires in COVID-19. Across the study: The United States, Italy and Spain were the sources of the acute and convalescent COVID-19 samples.

Per the authors' pipeline: The assay estimated nucleated cells by amplifying reference gene primers. This table comes from immunoSEQ multiplex PCR, and its TCRdb copy is limited to in-frame clones, with some not included. That table gives V, J and clone size, and the DNA gave D and trimming. The table has 65,000 to 90,000 clones, 70% to 80% seen once. The CDR3 spans 15 residues. Germline lookup yields CDR1 SGDLS and CDR2 YYNGEE. V shed 3 bases and J 0 bases; nucleotides not matched to a gene: 0. Sequenced: peripheral blood. This TCR came from an older man with COVID-19, enrolled during active disease. The chain employs TRBV9 and TRBJ2-1; 10 nucleotides agree with TRBD2. CDR3 DNA: TGTGCCAGCAGCGAGCGGGAGGGCTCCTACAATGAGCAGTTCTTC. Translated, it gives CASSEREGSYNEQFF.